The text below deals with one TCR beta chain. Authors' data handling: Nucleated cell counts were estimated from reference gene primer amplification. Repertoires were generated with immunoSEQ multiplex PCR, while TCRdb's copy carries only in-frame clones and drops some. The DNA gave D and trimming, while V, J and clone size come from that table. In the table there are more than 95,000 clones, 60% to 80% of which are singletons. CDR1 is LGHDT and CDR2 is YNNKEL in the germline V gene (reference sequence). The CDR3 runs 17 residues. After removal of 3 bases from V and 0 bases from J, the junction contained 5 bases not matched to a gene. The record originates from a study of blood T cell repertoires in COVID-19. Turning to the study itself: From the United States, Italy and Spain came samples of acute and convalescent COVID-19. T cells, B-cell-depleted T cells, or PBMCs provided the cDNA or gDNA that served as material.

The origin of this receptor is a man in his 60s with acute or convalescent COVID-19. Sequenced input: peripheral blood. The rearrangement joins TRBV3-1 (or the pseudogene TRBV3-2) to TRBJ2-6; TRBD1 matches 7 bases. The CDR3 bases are TGTGCCAGCAGCCAGGGGGACAGTAGCTCTGGGGCCAACGTCCTGACTTTC. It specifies CASSQGDSSSGANVLTF.